These 17 T cell receptor beta chains were all obtained from the same sample, sequenced in a study of T cells in localized non-small cell lung cancer. Sequencing used immunoSEQ multiplex PCR; TCRdb keeps in-frame clones, though not all of them. The sample includes approximately 72,000 clones, 80% to 90% of them seen just once. The starting material was peripheral blood, obtained before any cancer treatment. Receptors were obtained from a female donor older than 55 with stage I lung adenocarcinoma.

The chain combines TRBV5-3 with TRBJ1-5; the D is unclear. TRBV5-3 is an ORF, and what it does is uncertain. This CDR3 has 16 amino acids. V was pared by 7 bases and J by 4 bases, with 21 bases between. CDR3 sequence: CARPLERARPNQPQHF. The CDR3 nucleotides are TGTGCCAGACCGCTTGAACGGGCCCGCCCGAATCAGCCCCAGCATTTT.

The V gene is TRBV19, the J gene TRBJ2-2; D is unresolved. This CDR3 has 14 amino acids. From germline, CDR1 is LNHDA and CDR2 SQIVND (reference sequence). The ends were cut back, 3 bases at V and 0 bases at J, with 5 bases in the middle. CDR3 DNA: TGTGCCAGTAGTATCGGGTCGAACACCGGGGAGCTGTTTTTT. This encodes CASSIGSNTGELFF.

CDR3 nucleotide sequence: TGTGCCAGCAGCGACAGTAGGAACATTCAGTACTTC. Translating it yields CASSDSRNIQYF. J is TRBJ2-4 and V is TRBV6-6; tentatively, D is TRBD1 (5 bases). Germline loops: CDR1 MNHNY, CDR2 SVGAGI (reference sequence). Trimming took off 6 bases at V and 7 bases at J, with 10 bases between the two ends. The CDR3 contains 12 residues.

The chain uses TRBV11-2 and TRBJ2-7, with 9 nucleotides matching TRBD1. CDR1 SGHAT and CDR2 FQNNGV come from the germline V gene. CDR3 size: 18 residues. J lost 3 bases, V lost 4 bases, and 16 bases had no gene match. The CDR3 is CASSSGPGTGTTLYEQYF. CDR3 DNA sequence: TGTGCCAGCAGCTCAGGTCCCGGGACAGGGACTACTCTCTACGAGCAGTACTTC.

This chain uses TRBV5-1 with TRBJ2-1; 13 nucleotides line up with TRBD2. V lost 0 bases to trimming and J lost 9 bases; unmatched junction nucleotides: 12. The V gene's germline CDR1 is SGHRS and CDR2 YFSETQ. The length of the CDR3 is 18 residues. The CDR3 loop reads CASSLVTSGRAKSAEQFF. CDR3 DNA: TGCGCCAGCAGCTTGGTTACTAGCGGGAGGGCCAAGTCGGCTGAGCAGTTCTTC.

The rearrangement joins TRBV5-1 to TRBJ2-5; 7 nucleotides align to TRBD1. Germline CDR1 reads SGHRS; CDR2 reads YFSETQ. The CDR3 length is 17 residues. The J segment lost 2 bases and the V segment lost 4 bases, leaving 14 bases of the junction unmatched. Here the CDR3 DNA reads TGCGCCAGCAGCGTGGCTCCGTCCGGGACAGCGCAAGAGACCCAGTACTTC. Translated, it gives CASSVAPSGTAQETQYF.

The rearrangement links TRBV19 to TRBJ1-1; 10 bases map to TRBD1. The length of the CDR3 is 15 residues. Trimming removed 6 bases from V and 0 bases from J; junction bases left unmatched: 4. The germline V gene has CDR1 LNHDA and CDR2 SQIVND (reference sequence). CDR3 DNA sequence: TGTGCCAGTAGGGACAGGGGGACCCTGAACACTGAAGCTTTCTTT. Encoded protein: CASRDRGTLNTEAFF.

This clone was recorded a few times. The J gene is TRBJ2-5, the V gene TRBV5-1, with 10 bases matching TRBD1. CDR3 size: 15 residues. Per germline, CDR1 SGHRS and CDR2 YFSETQ. The trim removed 2 bases at V and 5 bases at J, leaving 6 bases unmatched. CDR3 amino acids: CASSFGTGAWETQYF. The CDR3 nucleotides read TGCGCCAGCAGCTTTGGGACAGGGGCTTGGGAGACCCAGTACTTC. The full variable domain, rest sourced from reference TRBV5-1 and TRBJ2-5, is KAGVTQTPRYLIKTRGQQVTLSCSPISGHRSVSWYQQTPGQGLQFLFEYFSETQRNKGNFPGRFSGRQFSNSRSEMNVSTLELGDSALYLCASSFGTGAWETQYFGPGTRLLVL.

This chain joins TRBV2 and TRBJ1-5, with 9 bases identical to TRBD1. CDR1 is SNHLY and CDR2 is FYNNEI in the germline V gene. This CDR3 has 14 amino acids. With 4 bases clipped from V and 7 bases from J, the junction kept 5 bases outside the gene matches. CDR3 nucleotide sequence: TGTGCCAGCAGTGGAGGGACAGGGATACAGCCCCAGCATTTT. Its protein product is CASSGGTGIQPQHF.

The gene calls are TRBV18 and TRBJ1-3; D unresolved. The CDR3 is 15 amino acids. Between the trimmed V and J ends, which lost 6 bases and 2 bases, there was a span of 14 bases. Germline V CDR1 and CDR2: KGHSH, LQKENI. Here the CDR3 DNA reads TGTGCCAGCTCCCCCCGGACGGAAGCTGGAAACACCATATATTTT. This sequence encodes CASSPRTEAGNTIYF. Together with reference TRBV18 and TRBJ1-3, the CDR3 gives the full variable domain: NAGVMQNPRHLVRRRGQEARLRCSPMKGHSHVYWYRQLPEEGLKFMVYLQKENIIDESGMPKERFSAEFPKEGPSILRIQQVVRGDSAAYFCASSPRTEAGNTIYFGEGSWLTVV.

The V call is TRBV7-9, the J call TRBJ2-7; D might be TRBD1 or TRBD2, each matching 5 bases. Trimming removed 3 bases from V and 0 bases from J, with 12 bases in between. The CDR3 runs 15 residues. CDR1 and CDR2 from the germline V gene are SEHNR and FQNEAQ (reference sequence). CDR3 sequence reads: CASSLGQDSSYEQYF. In nucleotides, the CDR3 is TGTGCCAGCAGCTTGGGGCAGGACTCCTCCTACGAGCAGTACTTC.

This clone is a singleton in its sample. The gene calls are TRBV7-6 and TRBJ2-1; 9 nucleotides match TRBD1. The germline V gene has CDR1 SGHVS and CDR2 FNYEAQ. The CDR3 has 16 residues. V shed 2 bases and J 4 bases; nucleotides not matched to a gene: 6. This CDR3 is CASSLTGTGIYNEQFF. The CDR3 nucleotides are TGTGCCAGCAGCTTAACCGGGACAGGGATTTACAATGAGCAGTTCTTC.

V and J are TRBV28 and TRBJ1-2, with TRBD1 matching over 9 bases. Germline V CDR1 and CDR2: MDHEN, SYDVKM. CDR3 length: 13 amino acids. Trimming cost V 10 bases and J 8 bases; bases outside gene matches: 11. CDR3 amino acids: CATSGTGYLGYTF. The CDR3 bases are TGTGCCACCTCCGGGACAGGGTATTTAGGCTACACCTTC.

The chain recombines TRBV2 with TRBJ2-2, with D unresolved. The CDR3 extends over 16 amino acids. Germline-derived CDR1 and CDR2 are SNHLY and FYNNEI. V was pared by 3 bases and J by 1 base, with 12 bases between. CDR3 region: CASSDLGSGNTGELFF. Written as DNA, the CDR3 is TGTGCCAGCAGTGATTTAGGCAGTGGGAACACCGGGGAGCTGTTTTTT.

This chain connects TRBV6-1 to TRBJ2-4; D unresolved. The germline V and J ends were trimmed by 0 bases and 7 bases, with 19 bases remaining between them. The CDR3 is made up of 17 amino acids. The germline gives CDR1 MNHNS, CDR2 SASEGT. CDR3 residues: CASSEAVQAYQRNIQYF. The CDR3 DNA follows: TGTGCCAGCAGTGAAGCTGTCCAAGCGTACCAAAGGAACATTCAGTACTTC.

This clone came up once. V usage is TRBV9 and J usage is TRBJ2-3; 10 bases map to TRBD2. From germline, CDR1 is SGDLS and CDR2 YYNGEE. The CDR3 totals 16 residues. Unmatched junction bases numbered 9, after V lost 3 bases and J lost 5 bases. The CDR3 DNA reads TGTGCCAGCAGCGGCCTCGGGACTAGCGTAGGAGATACGCAGTATTTT. This gives the protein CASSGLGTSVGDTQYF.

The gene calls are TRBV5-1 and TRBJ2-7; D is ambiguous. V shed 0 bases and J shed 1 base, with 8 bases lying between them. CDR3 length equals 14 residues. Looked up from germline, CDR1 is SGHRS and CDR2 is YFSETQ. The CDR3 coding sequence is TGCGCCAGCAGCTTGGACGGCAGGTCCTACGAGCAGTACTTC. The encoded protein is CASSLDGRSYEQYF. The whole variable domain, remainder taken from reference TRBV5-1 and TRBJ2-7, is KAGVTQTPRYLIKTRGQQVTLSCSPISGHRSVSWYQQTPGQGLQFLFEYFSETQRNKGNFPGRFSGRQFSNSRSEMNVSTLELGDSALYLCASSLDGRSYEQYFGPGTRLTVT.